This T cell receptor (beta chain) is from a study of cytomegalovirus exposure and HLA in healthy donors. This CDR3 has 19 amino acids. Germline assignment: CDR1 SGHNT and CDR2 YYREEE (reference sequence). V was pared by 3 bases and J by 0 bases, with 16 bases of the junction left unmatched. 60 Vbeta and 13 Jbeta primers were used in PCR. Clones were sequenced by immunoSEQ multiplex PCR, and TCRdb holds only the in-frame ones, with some missing. Among about 250,000 clones listed, around 65% were seen once. For this clone: As yet, its antigen is unknown.

General study points: A few V segments could not be told apart, such as TRBV6-2 and TRBV6-3, and were left out. Cytomegalovirus association was assigned to about 180 TCR beta chains.

V and J are TRBV5-4 and TRBJ1-1; TRBD1 matches at 8 bases. The source material was PBMCs. This clonotype was obtained from a female donor in good health and CMV-seronegative. The chain's CDR3 is CASSSTWTGSSGMNTEAFF. The CDR3 nucleotides read TGTGCCAGCAGCTCGACCTGGACAGGGTCCTCGGGCATGAACACTGAAGCTTTCTTT.